Listed below are T cell receptor beta chains from one sample, sequenced in a study of metastatic and nonmetastatic thyroid tumors. TCRdb called clones again from the PCR reads with MiXCR. Altogether under 25,000 clones are present, over 25% being singletons, with the ten largest covering over 6%. The specimen was blood. These TCRs come from a female donor with papillary thyroid cancer or a benign thyroid nodule (not recorded which). Some clones in this sample may be carry-over from other donors' samples. The CDR3 runs from the conserved cysteine through the conserved F or W. The D gene is left open where the match is weak. The size field is filled for only some rows; it gives once, few, many or a size class.

d_gene	abundance	len	v_gene	j_gene	CDR3aa	CDR3nt
.	.	13	TRBV28	TRBJ2-6	CASIPFGANVLTF	TGTGCCAGCATCCCCTTTGGTGCCAACGTCCTGACTTTC
.	.	15	TRBV10-3	TRBJ2-5	CAISESSVRAETQYF	TGTGCCATCAGTGAGTCGAGTGTACGGGCAGAGACCCAGTACTTC
.	many	12	TRBV3-1	TRBJ1-1	CASSQGVAGAFF	TGTGCCAGCAGCCAAGGGGTAGCAGGAGCTTTCTTT
TRBD2	once	16	TRBV20-1	TRBJ2-5	CSARDPEGGAQETQYF	TGCAGTGCTAGAGATCCAGAGGGAGGGGCGCAAGAGACCCAGTACTTC
.	.	16	TRBV3-1	TRBJ2-7	CASSSSGTGSLGEQYF	TGTGCCAGCAGCTCCTCCGGGACTGGATCTCTAGGGGAGCAGTACTTC
TRBD2	few	16	TRBV12-3/TRBV12-4	TRBJ2-1	CASSLGGLAGVNEQFF	TGTGCCAGCAGTTTAGGTGGGCTAGCGGGAGTAAATGAGCAGTTCTTC
TRBD2	.	17	TRBV7-8	TRBJ2-7	CAGSPRRLAGVSYEQYF	TGTGCCGGCAGCCCGAGAAGGCTAGCGGGAGTGTCCTACGAGCAGTACTTC
TRBD1	many	12	TRBV7-9	TRBJ1-2	CASSLGDSGYTF	TGTGCCAGCAGCTTAGGGGACAGCGGCTACACCTTC
.	medium-sized	14	TRBV6-1	TRBJ2-2	CASIGLTNTGELFF	TGTGCCAGCATTGGGTTAACGAACACCGGGGAGCTGTTTTTT
TRBD1	medium-sized	14	TRBV20-1	TRBJ2-7	CSARPPTGGYEQYF	TGCAGTGCTAGACCACCGACAGGGGGCTACGAGCAGTACTTC
TRBD1	many	15	TRBV4-2	TRBJ1-2	CASSQAGTGDVGYTF	TGTGCCAGCAGCCAAGCCGGGACAGGGGACGTTGGCTACACCTTC
.	many	15	TRBV5-1	TRBJ2-5	CASSTRTGAQETQYF	TGCGCCAGCAGCACACGGACGGGGGCCCAAGAGACCCAGTACTTC
TRBD2	.	16	TRBV6-2/TRBV6-3	TRBJ2-3	CASSRGTSEGFDTQYF	TGTGCCAGCAGCCGAGGGACTAGCGAGGGATTCGATACGCAGTATTTT
.	many	11	TRBV7-3	TRBJ2-1	CASSLDNEQFF	TGTGCCAGCAGCTTAGACAATGAGCAGTTCTTC
.	many	14	TRBV5-1	TRBJ2-7	CASSLGDTRGEQYF	TGCGCCAGCAGCTTGGGGGACACTCGGGGCGAGCAGTACTTC
TRBD1	many	19	TRBV6-4	TRBJ1-5	CASRENARGLFVEDQPQHF	TGTGCCAGCAGGGAAAACGCCAGGGGGCTTTTCGTGGAGGATCAGCCCCAGCATTTT
.	few	14	TRBV6-4	TRBJ2-2	CASSEGATTGELFF	TGTGCCAGCAGTGAAGGGGCTACGACCGGGGAGCTGTTTTTT
.	.	15	TRBV20-1	TRBJ1-5	CSATQGSRRNKPKHF	TGCAGTGCTACCCAGGGTAGCCGGAGAAATAAGCCCAAGCATTTT
.	many	14	TRBV2	TRBJ2-3	CASIETGTTDTQYF	TGTGCCAGCATCGAAACGGGAACCACAGATACGCAGTATTTT
TRBD1	many	16	TRBV12-5	TRBJ1-5	CASGQGTGGNNQPQHF	TGTGCTAGTGGCCAAGGGACAGGGGGCAACAATCAGCCCCAGCATTTT
.	many	15	TRBV4-2	TRBJ1-5	CASSQDEGGNQPQHF	TGTGCCAGCAGCCAAGACGAAGGCGGAAATCAGCCCCAGCATTTT
TRBD2	medium-sized	15	TRBV7-3	TRBJ2-7	CASSLAHGRAGEQYF	TGTGCCAGCAGCTTAGCCCACGGGAGGGCGGGCGAGCAGTACTTC
TRBD1	.	15	TRBV18	TRBJ1-4	CASSPAGTGNEKLFF	TGTGCCAGCTCACCAGCCGGGACAGGGAATGAAAAACTGTTTTTT
.	medium-sized	14	TRBV12-3/TRBV12-4	TRBJ2-7	CASSSSLWSYEQYF	TGTGCCAGCAGTTCCTCCCTGTGGTCCTACGAGCAGTACTTC
.	few	15	TRBV19	TRBJ2-6	CASSIRGAGSNVLTF	TGTGCCAGTAGTATCAGGGGGGCTGGGTCCAACGTCCTGACCTTC
TRBD1	few	17	TRBV6-1	TRBJ1-2	CASSEAGFPGQDYGYTF	TGTGCCAGCAGTGAAGCGGGTTTCCCTGGACAGGACTATGGCTATACCTTC
.	.	15	TRBV7-9	TRBJ1-1	CASSSPRGGGTEAFF	TGTGCCAGCAGCTCCCCCCGGGGGGGTGGCACTGAAGCTTTCTTT
.	many	17	TRBV11-2	TRBJ2-6	CASSFGTPNSGANVLTF	TGTGCCAGCAGCTTTGGGACACCCAACTCTGGGGCCAACGTCCTGACTTTC
TRBD1	few	14	TRBV20-1	TRBJ1-2	CSARGTGVRGGYTF	TGCAGTGCTAGAGGGACAGGGGTGAGGGGTGGCTACACCTTC